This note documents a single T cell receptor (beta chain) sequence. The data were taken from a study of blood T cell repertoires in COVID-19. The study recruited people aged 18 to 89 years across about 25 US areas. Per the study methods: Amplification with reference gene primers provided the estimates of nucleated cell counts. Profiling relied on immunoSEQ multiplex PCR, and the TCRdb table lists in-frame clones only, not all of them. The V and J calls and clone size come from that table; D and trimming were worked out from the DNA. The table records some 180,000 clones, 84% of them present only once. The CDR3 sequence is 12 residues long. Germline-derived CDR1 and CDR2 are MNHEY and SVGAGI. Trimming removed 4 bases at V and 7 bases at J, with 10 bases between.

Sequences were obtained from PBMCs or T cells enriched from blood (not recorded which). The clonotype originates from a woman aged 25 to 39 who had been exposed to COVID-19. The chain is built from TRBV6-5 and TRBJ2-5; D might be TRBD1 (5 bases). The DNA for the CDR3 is TGTGCCAGCAGTTCCCCGCAGGGGACCCAGTACTTC. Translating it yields CASSSPQGTQYF.